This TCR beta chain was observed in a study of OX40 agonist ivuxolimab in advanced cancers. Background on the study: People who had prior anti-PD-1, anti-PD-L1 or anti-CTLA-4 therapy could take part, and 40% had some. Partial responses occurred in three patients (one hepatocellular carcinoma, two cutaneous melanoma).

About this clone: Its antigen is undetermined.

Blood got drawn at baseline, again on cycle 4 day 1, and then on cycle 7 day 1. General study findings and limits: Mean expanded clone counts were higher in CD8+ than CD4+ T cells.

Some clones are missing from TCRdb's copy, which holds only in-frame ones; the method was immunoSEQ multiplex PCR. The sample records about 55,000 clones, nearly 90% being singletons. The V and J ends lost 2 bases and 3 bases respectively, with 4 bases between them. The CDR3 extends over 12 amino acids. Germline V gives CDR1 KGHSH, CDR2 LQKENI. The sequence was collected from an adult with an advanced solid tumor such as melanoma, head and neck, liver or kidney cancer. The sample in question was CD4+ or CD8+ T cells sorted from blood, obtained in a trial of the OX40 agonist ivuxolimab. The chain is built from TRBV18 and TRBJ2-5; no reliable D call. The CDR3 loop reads CASSPTEETQYF. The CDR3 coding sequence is TGTGCCAGCTCACCAACAGAAGAGACCCAGTACTTC.